This TCR beta chain was obtained from a study of T cells after yellow fever vaccination. The study made its TCR cDNA through 5'RACE template switching. That step introduced a universal primer site along with UMIs. TCRdb recomputed calls from the 5' RACE reads with MiXCR, one row per CDR3 protein. The data hold 500,000 to 550,000 distinct CDR3 sequences, with 20% to 25% observed a single time. Whole-study results and caveats: Shared CD4/CD8 clonotypes were a small share, likely from convergent recombination.

The CDR3 runs to 14 residues. V was pared by 6 bases and J by 7 bases, with 16 bases between. In its sample, this clonotype was seen a few times. Its antigen is as yet unknown. This material consisted of PBMCs, taken less than 25 days after the first yellow fever vaccination. The clonotype comes from a man younger than 35 who received the YFV17D yellow fever vaccine. The chain is built from TRBV12-3 or TRBV12-4 and TRBJ1-5; no clear D. CDR3 DNA sequence: TGTGCCAGCAGCCTAGGAGAGGAGGGCCAGCCCCAGCATTTT. This translates into CASSLGEEGQPQHF.